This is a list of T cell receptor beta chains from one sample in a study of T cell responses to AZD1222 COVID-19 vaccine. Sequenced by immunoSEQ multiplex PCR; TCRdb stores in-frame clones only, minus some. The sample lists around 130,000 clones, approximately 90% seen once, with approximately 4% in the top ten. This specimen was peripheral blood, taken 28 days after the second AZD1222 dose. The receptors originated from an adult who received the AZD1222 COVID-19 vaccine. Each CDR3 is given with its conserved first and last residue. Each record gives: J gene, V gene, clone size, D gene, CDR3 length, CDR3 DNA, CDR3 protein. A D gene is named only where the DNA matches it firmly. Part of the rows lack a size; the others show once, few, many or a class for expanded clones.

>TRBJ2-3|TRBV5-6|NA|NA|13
TGTGCCAGCGGCGAACCAGGGGCAGATACGCAGTATTTT
CASGEPGADTQYF
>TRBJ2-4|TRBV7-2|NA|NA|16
TGTGCCAGCAGCTTAGAGGTGGGCACCGCCAAAAACATTCAGTACTTC
CASSLEVGTAKNIQYF
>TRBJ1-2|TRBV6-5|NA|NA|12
TGTGCCAGCATATCCGGGGATAGTGGCTACACCTTC
CASISGDSGYTF
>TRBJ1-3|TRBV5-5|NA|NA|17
TGTGCCAGCAGCTTGGGTGGCAGCCCGAGCTCTGGAAACACCATATATTTT
CASSLGGSPSSGNTIYF
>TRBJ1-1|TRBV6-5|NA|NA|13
TGTGCCAGCAGTCCCGATTGGGGCACTGAAGCTTTCTTT
CASSPDWGTEAFF
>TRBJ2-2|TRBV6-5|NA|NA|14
TGTGCCAGCAGAGGAGGGACACACACCGGGGAGCTGTTTTTT
CASRGGTHTGELFF
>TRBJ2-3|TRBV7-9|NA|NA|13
TGTGCCAGCACACCCCCTAGCACAGATACGCAGTATTTT
CASTPPSTDTQYF
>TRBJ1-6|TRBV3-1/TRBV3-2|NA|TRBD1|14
TGTGCCAGCAGCCAGAGGACAGGGGATTCACCCCTCCACTTT
CASSQRTGDSPLHF
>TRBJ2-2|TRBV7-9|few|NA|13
TGTGCCAGCAGCTTCCCCCCAAGCGGGGAGCTGTTTTTT
CASSFPPSGELFF
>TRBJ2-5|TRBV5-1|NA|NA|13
TGCGCCAGCAGCTTTGGACTAACGGAGACCCAGTACTTC
CASSFGLTETQYF
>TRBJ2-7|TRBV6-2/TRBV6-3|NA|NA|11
TGTGCCAGCAGTCCCGCCTACGAGCAGTACTTC
CASSPAYEQYF
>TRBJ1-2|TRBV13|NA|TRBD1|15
TGTGCCAGCAGCTTAGGGGGACAGGGTATCCATGGCTACACCTTC
CASSLGGQGIHGYTF
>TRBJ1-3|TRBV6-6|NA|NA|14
TGTGCCAGCAGTTATCCAGGGGACGGAAACACCATATATTTT
CASSYPGDGNTIYF
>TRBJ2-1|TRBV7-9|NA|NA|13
TGTGCCAGCAGCTTACAATCGCACTATGAGCAGTTCTTC
CASSLQSHYEQFF
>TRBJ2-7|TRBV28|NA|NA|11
TGTGCCAGCAGTTTAGCGAGCGAGCAGTACTTC
CASSLASEQYF
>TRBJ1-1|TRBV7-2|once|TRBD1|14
TGTGCCAGCAGCTCCGGGACAGGCGAGCTTGAAGCTTTCTTT
CASSSGTGELEAFF
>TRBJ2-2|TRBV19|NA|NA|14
TGTGCCAGTAGTTACAGGGCGAACACCGGGGAGCTGTTTTTT
CASSYRANTGELFF
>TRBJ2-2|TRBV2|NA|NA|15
TGTGCCAGCAACGATCTGGGGGTCGGCACCGGGGAGCTGTTTTTT
CASNDLGVGTGELFF
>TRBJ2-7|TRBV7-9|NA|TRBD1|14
TGTGCCAGCAGTTCCGACAGGGGGAACCACGAGCAGTACTTC
CASSSDRGNHEQYF
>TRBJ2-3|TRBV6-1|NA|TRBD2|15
TGTGCCAGCAGTGAATATTGGACTAGCGCAGATACGCAGTATTTT
CASSEYWTSADTQYF
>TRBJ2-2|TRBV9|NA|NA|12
TGTGCCAGCAGATACTACACCGGGGAGCTGTTTTTT
CASRYYTGELFF
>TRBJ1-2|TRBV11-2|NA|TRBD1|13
TGTGCCAGCAGCGCGGGACAGCACTATGGCTACACCTTC
CASSAGQHYGYTF
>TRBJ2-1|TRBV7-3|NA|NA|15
TGTGCCAGCAGCTTAATCCGGGGGCGGTACAATGAGCAGTTCTTC
CASSLIRGRYNEQFF
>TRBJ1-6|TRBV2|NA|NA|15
TGTGCCAGCAGTGACCGGGGGGGAGATAATTCACCCCTCCACTTT
CASSDRGGDNSPLHF
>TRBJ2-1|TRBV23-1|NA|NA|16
TGCGCCAGCAGTCAATCGATGGGGGGCTCCTACAATGAGCAGTTCTTC
CASSQSMGGSYNEQFF
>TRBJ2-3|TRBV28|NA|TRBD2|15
TGTGCCAGCAGTTCCCCTAGCGGTAGCACAGATACGCAGTATTTT
CASSSPSGSTDTQYF
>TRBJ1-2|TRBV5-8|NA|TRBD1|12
TGTGCCACAGGACAGGACGGCTATGGCTACACCTTC
CATGQDGYGYTF
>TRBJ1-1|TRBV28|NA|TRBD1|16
TGTGCCAGCAGGGGGGGACAGGGCAGGGTGAACACTGAAGCTTTCTTT
CASRGGQGRVNTEAFF
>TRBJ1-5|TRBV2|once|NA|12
TGTGCCAGCCAGGAGGTCAATCAGCCCCAGCATTTT
CASQEVNQPQHF
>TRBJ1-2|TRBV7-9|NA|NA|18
TGTGCCAGCAGCTTAGCGCTCCCGGCAGGGCGGACGCAGTATGGCTACACCTTC
CASSLALPAGRTQYGYTF
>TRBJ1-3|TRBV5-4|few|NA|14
TGTGCCAGCAGCTCACCGATCTCTGGAAACACCATATATTTT
CASSSPISGNTIYF
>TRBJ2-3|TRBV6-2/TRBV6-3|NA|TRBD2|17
TGTGCCAGCAGTCCATCCCATAGCGGGAGTACACCAGATACGCAGTATTTT
CASSPSHSGSTPDTQYF
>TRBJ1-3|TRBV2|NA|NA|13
TGTGCCAGCAGCCCGACAGCTGGAAACACCATATATTTT
CASSPTAGNTIYF
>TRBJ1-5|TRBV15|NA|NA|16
TGTGCCACCAGCAGAGATCGGGGGGGCGCGAATCAGCCCCAGCATTTT
CATSRDRGGANQPQHF
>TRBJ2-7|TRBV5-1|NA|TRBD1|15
TGCGCCAGCAGATGGTACAGGGGGGATTCCTACGAGCAGTACTTC
CASRWYRGDSYEQYF
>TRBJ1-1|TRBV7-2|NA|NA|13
TGTGCCAGCAGCTCCCTCAGGAACACTGAAGCTTTCTTT
CASSSLRNTEAFF
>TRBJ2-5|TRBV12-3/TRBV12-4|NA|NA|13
TGTGCCAGCAGCCTCGGGGCCCAAGAGACCCAGTACTTC
CASSLGAQETQYF
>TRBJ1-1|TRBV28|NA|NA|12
TGTGCCAGCTTGGAAGGGAACACTGAAGCTTTCTTT
CASLEGNTEAFF
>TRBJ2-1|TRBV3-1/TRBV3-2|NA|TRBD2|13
TGTGCCAGCAGTCTTAGCGGAGCGGGGGAGCAGTTCTTC
CASSLSGAGEQFF
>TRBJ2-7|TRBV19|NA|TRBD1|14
TGTGCCAGTAGTCCTGGGGACAGGGGCTACGAGCAGTACTTC
CASSPGDRGYEQYF
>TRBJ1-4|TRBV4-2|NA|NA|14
TGTGCCAGCCAGCCGGGACCGACTAATGAAAAACTGTTTTTT
CASQPGPTNEKLFF
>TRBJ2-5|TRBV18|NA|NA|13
TGTGCCAGCTCACCAGGGAACCAAGAGACCCAGTACTTC
CASSPGNQETQYF
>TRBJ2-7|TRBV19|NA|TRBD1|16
TGTGCCAGTAGTATAATAGTCGGACAGGGGATCCACGAGCAGTACTTC
CASSIIVGQGIHEQYF
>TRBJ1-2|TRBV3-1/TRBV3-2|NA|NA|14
TGTGCCAGCAGTCACGGTGGGGCACACTATGGCTACACCTTC
CASSHGGAHYGYTF
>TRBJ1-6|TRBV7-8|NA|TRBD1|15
TGTGCCAGCAGCTCACCGGGACAGGCTAATTCACCCCTCCACTTT
CASSSPGQANSPLHF
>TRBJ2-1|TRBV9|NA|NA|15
TGTGCCAGCACCCTGGAGGCCCTCCCCTACAATGAGCAGTTCTTC
CASTLEALPYNEQFF
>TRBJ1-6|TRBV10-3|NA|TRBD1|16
TGTGCCATCAGCCGCGACAGGGGATTTAATAATTCACCCCTCCACTTT
CAISRDRGFNNSPLHF
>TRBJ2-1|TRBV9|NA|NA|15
TGTGCCAGCAGCGTAGTGAGGGATGGCTACAATGAGCAGTTCTTC
CASSVVRDGYNEQFF
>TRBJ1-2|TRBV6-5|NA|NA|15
TGTGCCAGCAGTTACCCGGACAGATATAACTATGGCTACACCTTC
CASSYPDRYNYGYTF
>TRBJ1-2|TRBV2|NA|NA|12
TGTGCCAGCAGTACAGGGAACTATGGCTACACCTTC
CASSTGNYGYTF
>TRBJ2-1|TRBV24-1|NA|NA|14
TGTGCCACCAGTGACCAGGGCCCCTACAATGAGCAGTTCTTC
CATSDQGPYNEQFF
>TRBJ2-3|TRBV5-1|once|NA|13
TGCGCCAGCAGCTCGACGGGCACAGATACGCAGTATTTT
CASSSTGTDTQYF
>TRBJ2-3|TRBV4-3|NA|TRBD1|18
TGCGCCAGCAGCCAACGCACCGGGACAGGGACAGAGCTAGATACGCAGTATTTT
CASSQRTGTGTELDTQYF
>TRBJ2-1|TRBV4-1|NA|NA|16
TGCGCCAGCAGCCAGCCGCGAGCGGTAACCTACAATGAGCAGTTCTTC
CASSQPRAVTYNEQFF